This TCR beta chain stems from a study of OX40 agonist ivuxolimab in advanced cancers. For the study at large: Those treated in dose escalation had hepatocellular carcinoma, melanoma, renal cell cancer or head and neck cancer. Study results and limitations: At doses 0.1 to 3.0 mg/kg, CD4+ and CD8+ clones expanded. Expanded clones tended on average to be more numerous among CD8+ T cells than CD4+.

Of note for this clone: The target antigen is unknown.

Generated by immunoSEQ multiplex PCR, the TCRdb table keeps only in-frame clones and is missing some. The sample has about 54,000 clones; roughly nine tenths are singletons. The germline gives CDR1 KGHSH, CDR2 LQKENI. V was cut by 1 base and J by 2 bases, with 9 bases left in between. This CDR3 region has 14 residues. The source material was CD4+ or CD8+ T cells sorted from blood, sampled in a trial of the OX40 agonist ivuxolimab. The TCR originated in an adult with an advanced solid tumor such as melanoma, head and neck, liver or kidney cancer. This chain uses TRBV18 with TRBJ2-7; D is possibly TRBD1 (5 bases). The CDR3 reads CASSPRQLTYEQYF. CDR3 DNA: TGTGCCAGCTCACCACGACAGTTGACCTACGAGCAGTACTTC.